This passage covers 4 T cell receptor beta chains from one sample sequenced in a study of T cell responses to AZD1222 COVID-19 vaccine. Profiling relied on immunoSEQ multiplex PCR, and the TCRdb table lists in-frame clones only, not all of them. The top ten clones hold around 8.7% of a sample with under 150,000 clones, just over 85% of them seen once. Sequenced material: peripheral blood, taken on day 0 of AZD1222 vaccination. All receptors derive from an adult in good health.

There are a few counts of this clone. This sequence joins TRBV6-2 or TRBV6-3 and TRBJ1-2; a possible D gene is TRBD1 (6 bases). V was trimmed by 1 base and J by 2 bases, leaving 8 bases between them. CDR3 length equals 14 residues. In germline, CDR1 is MNHEY, CDR2 SVGEGT. The CDR3 spells CASSYLGANYGYTF. The CDR3 DNA reads TGTGCCAGCAGTTACTTGGGGGCGAACTATGGCTACACCTTC.

This clone has just a few counts. This chain joins TRBV9 and TRBJ1-2, with 7 bases lining up with TRBD1. From germline, CDR1 is SGDLS and CDR2 YYNGEE. There are 15 residues in the CDR3. V gave up 4 bases and J gave up 4 bases; unmatched junction bases: 10. The CDR3 bases are TGTGCCAGCAGCTTAGCCGGGACAGACCCCTATGGCTACACCTTC. Amino acids: CASSLAGTDPYGYTF.

The chain uses TRBV12-5 and TRBJ1-4, with D tentatively TRBD1 (6 bases). The V and J ends lost 4 bases and 1 base respectively, with 16 bases between them. Germline V gene data show CDR1 as LGHNT and CDR2 as FRNRAP. The CDR3 is made up of 17 amino acids. CDR3 DNA: TGTGCTAGTGGTTCTAATAAACAGGGTGAAACTAATGAAAAACTGTTTTTT. Protein sequence: CASGSNKQGETNEKLFF.

The chain couples TRBV12-2 to TRBJ2-2; the table calls TRBD1, which could not be checked here. TRBV12-2 is a pseudogene locus. This CDR3 comprises 18 residues. CDR3 coding DNA: TGTGCAAGTCGCTCCCGGACAGGTCGCTCTCTTAATCCCGGGGAGCTGTTTTTT. It encodes CASRSRTGRSLNPGELFF.